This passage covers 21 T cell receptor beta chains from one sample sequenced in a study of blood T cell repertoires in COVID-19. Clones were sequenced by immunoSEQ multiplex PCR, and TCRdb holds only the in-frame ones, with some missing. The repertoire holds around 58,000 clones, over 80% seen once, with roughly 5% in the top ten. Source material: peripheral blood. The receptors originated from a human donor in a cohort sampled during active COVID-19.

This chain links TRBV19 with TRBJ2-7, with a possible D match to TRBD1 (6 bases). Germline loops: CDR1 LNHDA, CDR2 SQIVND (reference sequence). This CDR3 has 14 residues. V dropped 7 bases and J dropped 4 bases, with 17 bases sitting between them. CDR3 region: CASKGTHMDYEQYF. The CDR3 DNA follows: TGTGCCAGTAAAGGGACACACATGGATTACGAGCAGTACTTC. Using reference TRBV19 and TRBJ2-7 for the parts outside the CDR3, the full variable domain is DGGITQSPKYLFRKEGQNVTLSCEQNLNHDAMYWYRQDPGQGLRLIYYSQIVNDFQKGDIAEGYSVSREKKESFPLTVTSAQKNPTAFYLCASKGTHMDYEQYFGPGTRLTVT.

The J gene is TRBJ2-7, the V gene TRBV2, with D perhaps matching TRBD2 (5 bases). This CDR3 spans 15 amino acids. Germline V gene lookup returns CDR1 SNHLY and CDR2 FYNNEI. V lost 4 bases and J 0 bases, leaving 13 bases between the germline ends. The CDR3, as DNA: TGTGCCAGCAGTGTCAACGGGGTTCTCTCCTACGAGCAGTACTTC. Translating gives CASSVNGVLSYEQYF.

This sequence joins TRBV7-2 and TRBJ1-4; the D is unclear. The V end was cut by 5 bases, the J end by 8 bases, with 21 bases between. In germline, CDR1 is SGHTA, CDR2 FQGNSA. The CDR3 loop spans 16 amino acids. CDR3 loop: CASSPLTTKPFEKLFF. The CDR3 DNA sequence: TGTGCCAGCAGCCCCCTGACGACAAAGCCCTTCGAAAAACTGTTTTTT.

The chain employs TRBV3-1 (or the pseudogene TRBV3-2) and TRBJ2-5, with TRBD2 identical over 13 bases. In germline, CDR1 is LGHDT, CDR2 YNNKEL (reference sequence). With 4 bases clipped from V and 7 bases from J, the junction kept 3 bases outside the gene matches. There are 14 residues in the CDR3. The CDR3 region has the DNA TGTGCCAGCAGCCGGACTAGCGGGGGTGGGACCCAGTACTTC. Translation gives CASSRTSGGGTQYF.

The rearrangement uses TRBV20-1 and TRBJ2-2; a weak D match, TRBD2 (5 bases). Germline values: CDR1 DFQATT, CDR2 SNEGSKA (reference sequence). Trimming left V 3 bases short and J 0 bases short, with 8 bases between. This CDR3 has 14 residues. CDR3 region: CSASREANTGELFF. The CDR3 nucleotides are TGCAGTGCTAGTCGGGAAGCGAACACCGGGGAGCTGTTTTTT.

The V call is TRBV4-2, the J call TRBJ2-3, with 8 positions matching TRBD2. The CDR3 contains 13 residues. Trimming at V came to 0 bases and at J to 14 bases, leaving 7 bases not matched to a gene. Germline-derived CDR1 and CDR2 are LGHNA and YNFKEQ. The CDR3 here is CASSQETGGATYF. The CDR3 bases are TGTGCCAGCAGCCAAGAAACGGGGGGGGCCACGTATTTT.

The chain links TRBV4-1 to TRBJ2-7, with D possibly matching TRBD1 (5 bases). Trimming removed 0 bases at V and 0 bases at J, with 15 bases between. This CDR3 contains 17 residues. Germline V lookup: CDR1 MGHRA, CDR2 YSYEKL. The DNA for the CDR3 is TGCGCCAGCAGCCAAGAAGAAAGGGGCCGAAGCTCCTACGAGCAGTACTTC. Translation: CASSQEERGRSSYEQYF.

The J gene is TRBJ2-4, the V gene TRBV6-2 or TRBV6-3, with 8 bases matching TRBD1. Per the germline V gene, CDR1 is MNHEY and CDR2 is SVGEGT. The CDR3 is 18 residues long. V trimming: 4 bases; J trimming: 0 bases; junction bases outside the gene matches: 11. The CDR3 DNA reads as TGTGCCAGCAGTTCCCGCCGGACAGGGCCGTTAGCCAAAAACATTCAGTACTTC. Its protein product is CASSSRRTGPLAKNIQYF.

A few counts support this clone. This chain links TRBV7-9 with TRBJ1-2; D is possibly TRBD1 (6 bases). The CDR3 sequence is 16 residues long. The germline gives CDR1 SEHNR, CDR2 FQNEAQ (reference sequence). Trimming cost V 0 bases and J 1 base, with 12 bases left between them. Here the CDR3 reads CASSLASRGDNYGYTF. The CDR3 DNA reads TGTGCCAGCAGCTTAGCTTCCAGGGGTGATAACTATGGCTACACCTTC.

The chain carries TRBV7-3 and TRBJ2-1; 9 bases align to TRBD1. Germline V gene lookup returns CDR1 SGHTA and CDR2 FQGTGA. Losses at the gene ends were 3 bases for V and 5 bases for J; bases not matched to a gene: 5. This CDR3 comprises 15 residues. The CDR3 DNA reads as TGTGCCAGCAGCTTCGACAGGGGGGGCCACAATGAGCAGTTCTTC. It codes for CASSFDRGGHNEQFF.

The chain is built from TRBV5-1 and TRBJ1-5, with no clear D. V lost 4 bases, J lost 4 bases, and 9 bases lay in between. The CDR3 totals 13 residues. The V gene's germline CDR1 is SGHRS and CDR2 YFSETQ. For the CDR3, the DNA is TGCGCCAGCAGCCCGAGCCCTAATCAGCCCCAGCATTTT. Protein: CASSPSPNQPQHF.

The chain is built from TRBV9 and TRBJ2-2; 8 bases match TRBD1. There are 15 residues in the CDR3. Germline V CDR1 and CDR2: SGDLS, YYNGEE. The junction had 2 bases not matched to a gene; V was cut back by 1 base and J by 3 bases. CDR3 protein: CASSVQGADTGELFF. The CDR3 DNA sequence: TGTGCCAGCAGCGTACAGGGGGCCGACACCGGGGAGCTGTTTTTT.

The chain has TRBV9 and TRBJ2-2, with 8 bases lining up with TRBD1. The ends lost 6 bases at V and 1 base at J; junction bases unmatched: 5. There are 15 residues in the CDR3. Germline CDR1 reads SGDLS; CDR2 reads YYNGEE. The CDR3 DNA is TGTGCCAGCACCGTGGGACAGGTGAACACCGGGGAGCTGTTTTTT. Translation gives CASTVGQVNTGELFF.

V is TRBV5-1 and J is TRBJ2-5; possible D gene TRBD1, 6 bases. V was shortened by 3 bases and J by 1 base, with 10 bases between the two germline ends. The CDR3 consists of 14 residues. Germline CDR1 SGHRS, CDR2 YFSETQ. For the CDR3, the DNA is TGCGCCAGCAGCTCCGGGACAATCCAAGAGACCCAGTACTTC. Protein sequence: CASSSGTIQETQYF.

The CDR3 reads CASSIGYGVYGYTF. For the CDR3, the DNA is TGTGCCAGTAGTATCGGGTACGGGGTTTATGGCTACACCTTC. J is TRBJ1-2 and V is TRBV19; D call uncertain. Trimming pared 3 bases from V and 5 bases from J, leaving 13 bases between. CDR3 length equals 14 residues. Germline V CDR1 and CDR2: LNHDA, SQIVND (reference sequence).

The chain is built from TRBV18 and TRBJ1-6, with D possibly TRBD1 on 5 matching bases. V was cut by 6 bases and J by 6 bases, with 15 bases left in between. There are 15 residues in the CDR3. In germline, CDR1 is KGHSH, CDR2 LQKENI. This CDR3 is CASSPAQGSNSPLHF. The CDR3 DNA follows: TGTGCCAGCTCCCCAGCCCAGGGCAGTAATTCACCCCTCCACTTT.

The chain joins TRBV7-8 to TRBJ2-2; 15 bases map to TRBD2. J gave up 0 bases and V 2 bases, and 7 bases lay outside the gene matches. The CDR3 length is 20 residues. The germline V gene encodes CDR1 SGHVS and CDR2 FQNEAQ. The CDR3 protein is CASSLYWGLAGGTNTGELFF. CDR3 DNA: TGTGCCAGCAGCTTATATTGGGGACTAGCGGGGGGAACGAACACCGGGGAGCTGTTTTTT.

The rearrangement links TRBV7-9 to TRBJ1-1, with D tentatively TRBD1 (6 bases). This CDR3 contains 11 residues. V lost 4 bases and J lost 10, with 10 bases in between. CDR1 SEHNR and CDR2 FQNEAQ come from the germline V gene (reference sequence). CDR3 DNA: TGTGCCAGCAGCTCAGGGGTGGTAGCTTTCTTT. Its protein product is CASSSGVVAFF.

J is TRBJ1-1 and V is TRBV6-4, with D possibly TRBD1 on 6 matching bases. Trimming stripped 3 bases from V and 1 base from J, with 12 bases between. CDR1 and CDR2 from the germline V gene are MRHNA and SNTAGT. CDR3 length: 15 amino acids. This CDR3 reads CASSEQGGGNTEAFF. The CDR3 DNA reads TGTGCCAGCAGTGAACAGGGCGGTGGGAACACTGAAGCTTTCTTT.

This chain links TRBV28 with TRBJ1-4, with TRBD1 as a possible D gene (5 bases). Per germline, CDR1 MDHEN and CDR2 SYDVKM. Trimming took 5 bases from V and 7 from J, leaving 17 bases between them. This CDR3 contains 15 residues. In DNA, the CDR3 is TGTGCCAGCAGTCCTCGACTCCTAAGGGGTGAAAAACTGTTTTTT. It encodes CASSPRLLRGEKLFF.

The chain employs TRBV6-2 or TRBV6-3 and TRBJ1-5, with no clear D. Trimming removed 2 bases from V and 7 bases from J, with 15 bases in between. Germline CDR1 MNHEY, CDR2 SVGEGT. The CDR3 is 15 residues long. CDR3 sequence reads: CASSYPGGGGQPQHF. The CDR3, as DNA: TGTGCCAGCAGTTACCCCGGCGGTGGAGGCCAGCCCCAGCATTTT.